Sequencing of this TCR beta chain was carried out in a study of blood T cell repertoires in COVID-19 (TCRdb year 2020). Regarding the complete study: Collaborator samples came from the United States, Italy and Spain and covered acute and convalescent phases of COVID-19. The prospective study material was composed of cDNA or gDNA derived from T cells, B-cell-depleted T cells, or PBMCs. The dataset comprised deeply sampled blood TCRbeta repertoires from subjects exposed to, actively infected with, or recovered from COVID-19. The repertoires were released in a freely available public database meant as a resource for research on the immune response to SARS-CoV-2. The samples were drawn from the first 160 participants of the ongoing ImmuneRACE study and from 1,254 subjects provided by 6 global collaborators. Sample metadata almost always included a de-identified subject ID, COVID-19 status, age in years and sex. Where HLA class I and class II types were available, the types were taken from metadata supplied by the sample provider, not from assay-based typing. General study outcomes and caveats: The amount of clinical and demographic metadata varied by source and participant and was provided uncurated.

As concerns this clone: Its antigen specificity is not known. Base qualities are not recorded, but no much larger clone differs from it by a single base.

CDR1 is given as MDHEN and CDR2 as SYDVKM, both from the germline V gene. The CDR3 runs 14 residues from the cysteine to the phenylalanine. Just the 42-base CDR3 DNA is kept, in frame starting at base 1. The V end gives up 5 bases and the J end 1 base, leaving 3 bases in the junction not matched to a gene. TCRbeta CDR3 regions were amplified from genomic DNA by means of the immunoSEQ Assay, a bias-controlled multiplex PCR. For the original study's pipeline: Nucleated cell counts per sample were estimated from amplification of reference gene primers within the assay. To quantify the absolute abundance of each unique TCRbeta CDR3 rearrangement, sequence reads were collapsed and filtered. For each sample, productive Simpson clonality was calculated as the square root of Simpson's diversity index across productive rearrangements. The clones in this table, taken by TCRdb from immuneACCESS, are in-frame only. Not every clone is retained; where verified, under half of the shortfall comes from an unresolved V gene, and the cause of the rest is unknown. The V and J calls and clone size come from that table; D and trimming were worked out from the DNA. Across this sample there are about 84,000 clones, with more than 70% seen only once. The top ten constitute 39% of the sample.

The collaborating institutions used their own protocols to collect whole blood in K2EDTA tubes. For TCRbeta analysis, collaborators shipped samples as frozen whole blood, isolated PBMCs, or DNA extracted from either of those sample types. The sequence came from a man at least 80 years old with active or convalescent COVID-19. The sequenced sample consisted of peripheral blood. The sequence links TRBV28 to TRBJ1-1, with 8 junctional bases fitting TRBD1. The CDR3 reads as follows: CASSIGQGNTEAFF. The DNA sequence is TGTGCCAGCAGTATCGGACAGGGGAACACTGAAGCTTTCTTT.